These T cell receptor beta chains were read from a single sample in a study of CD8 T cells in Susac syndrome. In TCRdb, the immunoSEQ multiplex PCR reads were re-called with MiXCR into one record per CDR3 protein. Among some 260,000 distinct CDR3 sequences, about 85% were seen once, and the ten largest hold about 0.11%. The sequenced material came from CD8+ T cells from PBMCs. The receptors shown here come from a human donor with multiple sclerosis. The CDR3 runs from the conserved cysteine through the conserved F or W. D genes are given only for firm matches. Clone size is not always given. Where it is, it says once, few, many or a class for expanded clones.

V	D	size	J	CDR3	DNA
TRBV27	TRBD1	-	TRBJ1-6	CAGKMGQRNSPLHF	TGTGCCGGCAAGATGGGACAGAGAAATTCACCCCTCCACTTT
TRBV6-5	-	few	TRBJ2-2	CASSFERANTGELFF	TGTGCCAGCAGTTTCGAGCGGGCGAACACCGGGGAGCTGTTTTTT
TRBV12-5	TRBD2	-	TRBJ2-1	CASGLFSGRFHNEQFF	TGTGCTAGTGGTTTGTTCAGCGGGAGATTCCACAATGAGCAGTTCTTC
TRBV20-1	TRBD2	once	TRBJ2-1	CSAPGLAGGISYNEQFF	TGCAGTGCTCCTGGACTAGCGGGAGGGATCTCCTACAATGAGCAGTTCTTC
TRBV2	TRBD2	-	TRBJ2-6	CASSGATSGRRNNVLTF	TGTGCCAGCAGTGGGGCCACTAGCGGGAGACGCAACAACGTCCTGACTTTC
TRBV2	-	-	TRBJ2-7	CASSESSGSSYEQYF	TGTGCCAGCAGTGAGTCCAGCGGTAGCTCCTACGAGCAGTACTTC
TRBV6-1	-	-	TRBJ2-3	CASSGFRVDTQYF	TGTGCCAGCAGTGGCTTCAGGGTGGATACGCAGTATTTT
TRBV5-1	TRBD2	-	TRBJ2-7	CASSLTRERPYEQYF	TGCGCCAGCAGCTTGACGCGGGAGCGGCCCTACGAGCAGTACTTC
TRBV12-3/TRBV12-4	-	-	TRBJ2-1	CASSPAGHEQFF	TGTGCCAGCAGTCCTGCGGGGCATGAGCAGTTCTTC
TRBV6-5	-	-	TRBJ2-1	CASSSSWEQFF	TGTGCCAGCAGTTCCTCTTGGGAGCAGTTCTTC
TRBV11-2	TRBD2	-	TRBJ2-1	CASSLGSGGTNEQFF	TGTGCCAGCAGCTTAGGATCGGGGGGAACTAATGAGCAGTTCTTC
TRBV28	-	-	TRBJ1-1	CASTYGTATEAFF	TGTGCCAGCACCTACGGGACGGCCACTGAAGCTTTCTTT
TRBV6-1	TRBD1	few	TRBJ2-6	CASRTDRDGANVLTF	TGTGCCAGCAGAACTGACAGGGACGGGGCCAACGTCCTGACTTTC
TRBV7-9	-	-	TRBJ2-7	CASSDSGVSYEQYF	TGTGCCAGCAGCGATTCAGGGGTTTCGTACGAGCAGTACTTC
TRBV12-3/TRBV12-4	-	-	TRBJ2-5	CASSFFLKETQYF	TGTGCCAGCAGTTTTTTTCTCAAGGAGACCCAGTACTTC
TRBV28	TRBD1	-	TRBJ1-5	CASSSDLTGGGQPQHF	TGTGCCAGCAGTTCCGATCTTACAGGGGGTGGTCAGCCCCAGCATTTT
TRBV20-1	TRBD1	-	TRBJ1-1	CSATTGRDTEAFF	TGCAGTGCTACGACAGGGCGAGACACTGAAGCTTTCTTT
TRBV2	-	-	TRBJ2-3	CASPSGQGADTQYF	TGTGCCAGCCCTAGCGGGCAGGGGGCAGATACGCAGTATTTT